This is a list of T cell receptor beta chains from one sample in a study of shared clonotypes between healthy human individuals. Assay: immunoSEQ multiplex PCR; the TCRdb copy retains only in-frame clones and omits some. This table has roughly 2.1 million clones, 85% to 95% appearing once. The sample taken for sequencing was naive CD8+ T cells from PBMCs. Every receptor here comes from a man aged 18 to 29 in good health. Some clones in this sample may be carry-over from other donors' samples. Each CDR3 is given with its conserved first and last residue. D genes are given only for firm matches. Some rows mark clone size as missing; the rest say once, few, many or name a class of expanded clone.

>TRBJ2-1|TRBV27|TRBD2|NA
TGTGCCAGCAGTTGGCGGGAGAGCAATGAGCAGTTCTTC
CASSWRESNEQFF
>TRBJ2-7|TRBV28|NA|NA
TGTGCCACAGGACAGCCCCGAGATCTATACGAGCAGTACTTC
CATGQPRDLYEQYF
>TRBJ2-5|TRBV5-6|NA|NA
TGTGCCAGCAGCTTGGCCGCTGGGATGGGGGATATCATCCAAGAGACCCAGTACTTC
CASSLAAGMGDIIQETQYF
>TRBJ2-7|TRBV13|TRBD1|NA
TGTGCCAGCAGCACCTCGACAGGGGGCGGGGACTACGAGCAGTACTTC
CASSTSTGGGDYEQYF
>TRBJ2-7|TRBV19|TRBD1|NA
TGTGCCAGTAGTATACGGGGGACAGGGGGCTCGAACGAGCAGTACTTC
CASSIRGTGGSNEQYF
>TRBJ2-1|TRBV28|TRBD2|NA
TGTGCCAGCAGTTTATCTAGCGGGGCCTACAATGAGCAGTTCTTC
CASSLSSGAYNEQFF
>TRBJ1-1|TRBV19|NA|NA
TGTGCCAGTAGTCCCTTGGGAGGGTATGAAGCTTTCTTT
CASSPLGGYEAFF
>TRBJ2-3|TRBV9|NA|NA
TGTGCCAGCAGCTCCCGCGGGGCGAAGAGAAGAGATACGCAGTATTTT
CASSSRGAKRRDTQYF
>TRBJ1-3|TRBV4-2|NA|NA
TGTGCCAGCACATTGGCAGGCTCAGGAAACACCATATATTTT
CASTLAGSGNTIYF
>TRBJ1-1|TRBV12-5|NA|NA
TGTGCTAGTGGGAGTACCGGGACGGTGAACACTGAAGCTTTCTTT
CASGSTGTVNTEAFF
>TRBJ2-1|TRBV30|TRBD2|once
TGTGCCTCAGGGGGTCGCGGGAGGGATAGGTACAATGAGCAGTTCTTC
CASGGRGRDRYNEQFF
>TRBJ2-1|TRBV7-6|NA|NA
TGTGCCAGCAGTACCGGCCCGGCCCTCTACAATGAGCAGTTCTTC
CASSTGPALYNEQFF
>TRBJ1-2|TRBV29-1|TRBD1|once
TGCAGCGTTGTGGGGACAGTTAACTATGGCTACACCTTC
CSVVGTVNYGYTF
>TRBJ2-1|TRBV27|TRBD2|once
TGTGCCAGCAGAACTCCAGGGTGGGGTAGCGGGAGACATGAGCAGTTCTTC
CASRTPGWGSGRHEQFF
>TRBJ2-5|TRBV28|NA|NA
TGTGCCAGCAACGATCCGTCTCAGGCTCCGGAGACCCAGTACTTC
CASNDPSQAPETQYF
>TRBJ2-7|TRBV6-6|NA|NA
TGTGCCAGCACCATCTCCGGGGGCGGGGACGAGCAGTACTTC
CASTISGGGDEQYF
>TRBJ1-4|TRBV12-5|TRBD1|NA
TGTGCTAGTGCCCCGACAGGGGGCAGTGAAAAACTGTTTTTT
CASAPTGGSEKLFF
>TRBJ1-5|TRBV27|NA|once
TGTGCCAGCAGTTACCTGGGAGGGTCGGGGGGACCCCAGCATTTT
CASSYLGGSGGPQHF
>TRBJ2-7|TRBV5-6|NA|NA
TGTGCCAGCAGCGTCGGACAGTCTTTCTACGAGCAGTACTTC
CASSVGQSFYEQYF
>TRBJ2-5|TRBV19|NA|NA
TGTGCCAGCCGAAGGGGGATCCAAGAGACCCAGTACTTC
CASRRGIQETQYF
>TRBJ2-3|TRBV28|TRBD1|NA
TGTGCCAGCAGTTTAGGGGCGACAGGGGGAGATACGCAGTATTTT
CASSLGATGGDTQYF
>TRBJ2-1|TRBV6-1|TRBD2|few
TGTGCCAGCAGTTTCCTTAGCGGGAGCTCGGATGAGCAGTTCTTC
CASSFLSGSSDEQFF
>TRBJ1-2|TRBV6-6|NA|NA
TGTGCCAGCAGTTACGTGGGGGGAGGAGATGGCTACACCTTC
CASSYVGGGDGYTF
>TRBJ1-2|TRBV5-6|TRBD1|NA
TGTGCCAGCAGCCACCAGGGGGGATATGGCTACACCTTC
CASSHQGGYGYTF
>TRBJ2-7|TRBV11-3|TRBD1|NA
TGTGCCAGCAGCTTAGTTGGCGGGCAGGGGGCCGAGCAGTACTTC
CASSLVGGQGAEQYF
>TRBJ1-5|TRBV28|NA|NA
TGTGCCAGCAGTTCCCGGACATATCTTAGCAATCAGCCCCAGCATTTT
CASSSRTYLSNQPQHF
>TRBJ1-3|TRBV7-3|TRBD1|NA
TGTGCCAGCAGCTTTCTCCATGGCAGGGGGACTGGAAACACCATATATTTT
CASSFLHGRGTGNTIYF
>TRBJ1-5|TRBV7-6|TRBD1|NA
TGTGCCAGCAGCTACCCCGGGACAGAAAATCAGCCCCAGCATTTT
CASSYPGTENQPQHF
>TRBJ2-7|TRBV9|TRBD2|NA
TGTGCCAGCAGCGGCGGGACTAGCGGAACCTACGAGCAGTACTTC
CASSGGTSGTYEQYF
>TRBJ1-1|TRBV7-9|NA|NA
TGTGCCAGCACTCCCCCGGGACTCAGGAACACTGAAGCTTTCTTT
CASTPPGLRNTEAFF
>TRBJ2-7|TRBV29-1|TRBD2|NA
TGCAGCGTTGAGGGGACTAGCGTTGACTCCTACGAGCAGTACTTC
CSVEGTSVDSYEQYF
>TRBJ2-7|TRBV7-8|NA|NA
TGTGCCAGCAGCTCCACCCCCACGGACACAAGTCTATCTCACTACGAGCAGTACTTC
CASSSTPTDTSLSHYEQYF
>TRBJ2-3|TRBV6-5|NA|NA
TGTGCCAGCAGTTACTCGATAGCAGCCCCAGATACGCAGTATTTT
CASSYSIAAPDTQYF
>TRBJ2-7|TRBV15|NA|NA
TGTGCCACCAGCAGACGGGGGGCGAGCTCCTACGAGCAGTACTTC
CATSRRGASSYEQYF
>TRBJ2-7|TRBV14|NA|NA
TGTGCCAGCAGCCAAGTTGTAAACAGGGCCGAGCAGTACTTC
CASSQVVNRAEQYF
>TRBJ1-5|TRBV28|TRBD1|NA
TGTGCCAGCAGCCTCGGACAGGGGGCGGCTCAGCCCCAGCATTTT
CASSLGQGAAQPQHF
>TRBJ1-1|TRBV29-1|NA|NA
TGCAGCGACGGACAACTGAACACTGAAGCTTTCTTT
CSDGQLNTEAFF
>TRBJ2-2|TRBV27|TRBD2|NA
TGTGCCAGCAGTTCAGGGACTAGCGGGAGAGTAGGGACCGGGGAGCTGTTTTTT
CASSSGTSGRVGTGELFF
>TRBJ1-1|TRBV27|NA|NA
TGTGCCAGCAGTCCACGGTTGAACACTGAAGCTTTCTTT
CASSPRLNTEAFF
>TRBJ1-2|TRBV11-2|NA|NA
TGTGCCAGCAGCTCTCGGACCTACCTTTATGGCTACACCTTC
CASSSRTYLYGYTF
>TRBJ2-5|TRBV11-2|TRBD2|NA
TGTGCCAGCAGCCCTAGCCCACTAGCGGGACAAGAGACCCAGTACTTC
CASSPSPLAGQETQYF
>TRBJ2-6|TRBV5-6|TRBD1|NA
TGTGCCAGCAGCTTGGGGACAGGGCTTGGGGCCAACGTCCTGACTTTC
CASSLGTGLGANVLTF
>TRBJ2-1|TRBV7-8|TRBD2|NA
TGTGCCAGCAGAAACGGACTAGCGGGAGGGAATGAGCAGTTCTTC
CASRNGLAGGNEQFF